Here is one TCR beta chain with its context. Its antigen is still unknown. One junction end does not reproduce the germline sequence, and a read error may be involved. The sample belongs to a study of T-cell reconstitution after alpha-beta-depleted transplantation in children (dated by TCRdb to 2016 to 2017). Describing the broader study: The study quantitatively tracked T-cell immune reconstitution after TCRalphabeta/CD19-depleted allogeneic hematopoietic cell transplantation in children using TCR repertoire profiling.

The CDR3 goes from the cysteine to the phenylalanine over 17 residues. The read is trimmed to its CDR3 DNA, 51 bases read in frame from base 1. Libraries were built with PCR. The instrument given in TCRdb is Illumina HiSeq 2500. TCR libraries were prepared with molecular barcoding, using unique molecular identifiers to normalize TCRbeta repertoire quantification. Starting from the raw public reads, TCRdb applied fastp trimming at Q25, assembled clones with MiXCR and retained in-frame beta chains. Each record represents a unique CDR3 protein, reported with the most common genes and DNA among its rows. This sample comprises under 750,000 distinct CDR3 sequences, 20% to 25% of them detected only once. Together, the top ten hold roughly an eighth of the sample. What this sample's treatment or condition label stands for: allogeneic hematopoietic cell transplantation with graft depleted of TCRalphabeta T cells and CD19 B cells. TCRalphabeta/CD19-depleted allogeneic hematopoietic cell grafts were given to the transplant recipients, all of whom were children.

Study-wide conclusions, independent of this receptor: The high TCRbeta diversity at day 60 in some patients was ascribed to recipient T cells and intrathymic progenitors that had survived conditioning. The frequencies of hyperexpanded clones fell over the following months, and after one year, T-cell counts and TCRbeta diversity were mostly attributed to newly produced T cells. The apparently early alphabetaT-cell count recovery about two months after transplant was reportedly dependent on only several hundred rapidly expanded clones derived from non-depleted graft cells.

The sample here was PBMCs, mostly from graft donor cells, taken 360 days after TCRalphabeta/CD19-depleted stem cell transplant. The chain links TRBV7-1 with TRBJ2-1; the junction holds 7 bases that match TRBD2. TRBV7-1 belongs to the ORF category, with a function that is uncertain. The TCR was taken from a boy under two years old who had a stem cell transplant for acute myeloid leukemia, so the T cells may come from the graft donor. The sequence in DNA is TGTGCCAGCGGCTCGGGCCTCCCGCGGGGGTCCTACAATGAGCAGTTCTTC. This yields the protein CASGSGLPRGSYNEQFF.